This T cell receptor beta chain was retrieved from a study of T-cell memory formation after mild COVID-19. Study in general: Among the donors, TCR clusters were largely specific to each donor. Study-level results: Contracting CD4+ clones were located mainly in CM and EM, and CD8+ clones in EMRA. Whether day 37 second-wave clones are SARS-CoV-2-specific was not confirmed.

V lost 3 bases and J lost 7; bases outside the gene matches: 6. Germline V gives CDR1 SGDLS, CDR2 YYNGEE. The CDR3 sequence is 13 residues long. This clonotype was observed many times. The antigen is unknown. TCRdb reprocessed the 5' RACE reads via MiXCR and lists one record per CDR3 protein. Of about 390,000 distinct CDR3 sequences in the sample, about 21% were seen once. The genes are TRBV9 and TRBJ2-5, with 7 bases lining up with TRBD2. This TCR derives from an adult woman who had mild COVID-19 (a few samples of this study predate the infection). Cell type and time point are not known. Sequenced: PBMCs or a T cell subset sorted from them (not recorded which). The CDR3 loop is CASSDSTGGTQYF. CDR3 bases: TGTGCCAGCAGCGACTCAACGGGGGGGACCCAGTACTTC. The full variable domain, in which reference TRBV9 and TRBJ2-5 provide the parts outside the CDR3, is DSGVTQTPKHLITATGQRVTLRCSPRSGDLSVYWYQQSLDQGLQFLIQYYNGEERAKGNILERFSAQQFPDLHSELNLSSLELGDSALYFCASSDSTGGTQYFGPGTRLLVL.